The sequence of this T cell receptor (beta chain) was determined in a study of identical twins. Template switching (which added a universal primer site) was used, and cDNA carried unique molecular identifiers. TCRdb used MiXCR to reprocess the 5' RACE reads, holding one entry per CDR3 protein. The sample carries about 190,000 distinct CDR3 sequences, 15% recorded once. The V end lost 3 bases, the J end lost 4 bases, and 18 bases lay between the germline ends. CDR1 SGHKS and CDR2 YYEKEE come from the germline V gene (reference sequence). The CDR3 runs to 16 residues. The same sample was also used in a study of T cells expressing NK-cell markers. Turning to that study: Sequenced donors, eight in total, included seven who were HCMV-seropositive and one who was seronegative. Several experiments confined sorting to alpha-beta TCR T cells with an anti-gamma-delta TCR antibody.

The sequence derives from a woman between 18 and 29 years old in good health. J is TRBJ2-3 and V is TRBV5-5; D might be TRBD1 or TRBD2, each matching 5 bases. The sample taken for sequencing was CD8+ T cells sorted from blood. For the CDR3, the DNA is TGTGCCAGCAGCTCCGAGGGGAATATATGGTCAGATACGCAGTATTTT. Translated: CASSSEGNIWSDTQYF. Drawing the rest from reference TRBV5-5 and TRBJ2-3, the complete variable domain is DAGVTQSPTHLIKTRGQQVTLRCSPISGHKSVSWYQQVLGQGPQFIFQYYEKEERGRGNFPDRFSARQFPNYSSELNVNALLLGDSALYLCASSSEGNIWSDTQYFGPGTRLTVL.